This T cell receptor beta chain was sequenced during a study of blood T cell repertoires in COVID-19. Turning to the study itself: Specimens from acute and convalescent COVID-19 originated in the United States, Italy and Spain. From T cells, B-cell-depleted T cells, or PBMCs came the material, which was cDNA or gDNA.

In the original processing: For nucleated cells, counts were estimated from reference gene primer amplification. TCRdb's table, derived via immunoSEQ multiplex PCR, lists solely in-frame clones and lacks some. V and J calls and clone size follow that table, whereas D and trimming were derived from the DNA. The table lists tens of thousands of clones, roughly two thirds of them singletons. Germline trimming cut 6 bases from V and 0 bases from J; bases unmatched to any gene: 6. The CDR3 runs to 15 residues. Per the germline V gene, CDR1 is SNHLY and CDR2 is FYNNEI. Seattle researchers signed up patients amid active infection and tracked them longitudinally.

Sequencing was performed on peripheral blood. The source is a woman in her sixties or seventies with COVID-19, enrolled during active disease. The rearrangement links TRBV2 to TRBJ2-3; TRBD2 agrees at 7 bases. Written as DNA, the CDR3 is TGTGCCAGCAGACCCGGGACTACTAGCACAGATACGCAGTATTTT. It encodes CASRPGTTSTDTQYF.